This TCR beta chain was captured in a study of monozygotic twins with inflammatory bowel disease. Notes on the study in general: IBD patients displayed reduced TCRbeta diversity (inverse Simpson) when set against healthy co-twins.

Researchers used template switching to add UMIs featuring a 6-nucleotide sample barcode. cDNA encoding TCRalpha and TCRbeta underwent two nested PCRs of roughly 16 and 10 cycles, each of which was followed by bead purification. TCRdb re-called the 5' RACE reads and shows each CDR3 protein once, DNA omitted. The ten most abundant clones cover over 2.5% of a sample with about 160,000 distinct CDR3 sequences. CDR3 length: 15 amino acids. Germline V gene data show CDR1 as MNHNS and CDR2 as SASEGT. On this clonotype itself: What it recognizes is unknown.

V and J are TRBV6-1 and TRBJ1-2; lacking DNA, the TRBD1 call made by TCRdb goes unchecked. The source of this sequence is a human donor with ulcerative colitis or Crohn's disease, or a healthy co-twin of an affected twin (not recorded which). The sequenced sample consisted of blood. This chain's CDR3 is CASSPPGQTNYGYTF.